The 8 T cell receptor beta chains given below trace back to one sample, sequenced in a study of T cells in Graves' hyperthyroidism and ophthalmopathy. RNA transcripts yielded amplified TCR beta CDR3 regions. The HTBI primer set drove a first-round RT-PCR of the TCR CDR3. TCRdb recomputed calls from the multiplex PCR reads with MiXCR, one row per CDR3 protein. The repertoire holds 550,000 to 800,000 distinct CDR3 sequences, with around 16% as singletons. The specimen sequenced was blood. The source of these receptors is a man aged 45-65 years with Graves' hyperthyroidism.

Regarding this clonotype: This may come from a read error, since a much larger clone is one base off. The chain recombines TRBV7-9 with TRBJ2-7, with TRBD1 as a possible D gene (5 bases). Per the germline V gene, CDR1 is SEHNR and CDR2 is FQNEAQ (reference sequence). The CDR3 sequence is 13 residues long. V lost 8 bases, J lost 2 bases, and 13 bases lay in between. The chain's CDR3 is CASGWTPAYEQYF. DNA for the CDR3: TGTGCCAGCGGCTGGACACCAGCCTACGAGCAGTACTTC.

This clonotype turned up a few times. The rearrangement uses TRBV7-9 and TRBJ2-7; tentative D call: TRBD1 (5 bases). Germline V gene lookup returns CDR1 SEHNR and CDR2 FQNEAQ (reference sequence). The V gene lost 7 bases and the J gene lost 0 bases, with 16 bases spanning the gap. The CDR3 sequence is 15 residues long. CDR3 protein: CASTLGAANSYEQYF. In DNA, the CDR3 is TGTGCCAGCACCCTAGGGGCTGCGAACTCCTACGAGCAGTACTTC.

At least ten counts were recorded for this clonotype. The CDR3 region is CASSDLTNTGELFF. The CDR3 DNA sequence: TGTGCCAGCAGCGACCTCACAAACACCGGGGAGCTGTTTTTT. The chain carries TRBV2 and TRBJ2-2; D uncertain. CDR3 size: 14 residues. CDR1 and CDR2 from the germline V gene are SNHLY and FYNNEI. The germline V and J ends were trimmed by 6 bases and 2 bases, with 10 bases remaining between them.

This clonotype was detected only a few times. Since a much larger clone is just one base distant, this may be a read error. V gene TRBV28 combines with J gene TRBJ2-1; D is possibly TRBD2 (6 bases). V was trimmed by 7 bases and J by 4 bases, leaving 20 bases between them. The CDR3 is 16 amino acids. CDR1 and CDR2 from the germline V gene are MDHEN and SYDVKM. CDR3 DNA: TGTGCCAGCACCGAAAGAGGGACTTGCCTTTACAATGAGCAGTTCTTC. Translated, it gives CASTERGTCLYNEQFF.

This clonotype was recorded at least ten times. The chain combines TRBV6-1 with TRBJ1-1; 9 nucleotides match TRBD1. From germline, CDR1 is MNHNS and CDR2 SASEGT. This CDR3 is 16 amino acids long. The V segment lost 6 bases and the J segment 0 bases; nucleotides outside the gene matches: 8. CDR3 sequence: CASRGGTGRMNTEAFF. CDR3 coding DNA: TGTGCCAGCAGAGGTGGGACAGGGAGAATGAACACTGAAGCTTTCTTT.

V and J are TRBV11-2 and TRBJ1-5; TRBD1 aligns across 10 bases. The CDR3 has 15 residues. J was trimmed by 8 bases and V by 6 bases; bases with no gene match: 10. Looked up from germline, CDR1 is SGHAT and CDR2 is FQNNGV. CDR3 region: CASSVGTGDREPQHF. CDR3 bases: TGTGCCAGCAGTGTCGGGACAGGGGACCGGGAGCCCCAGCATTTT.

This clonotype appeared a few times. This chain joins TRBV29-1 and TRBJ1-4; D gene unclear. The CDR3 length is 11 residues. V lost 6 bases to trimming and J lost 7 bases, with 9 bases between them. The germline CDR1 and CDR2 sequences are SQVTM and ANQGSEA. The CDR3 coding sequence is TGCAGCGTACTCGAGGGTGAAAAACTGTTTTTT. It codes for CSVLEGEKLFF.

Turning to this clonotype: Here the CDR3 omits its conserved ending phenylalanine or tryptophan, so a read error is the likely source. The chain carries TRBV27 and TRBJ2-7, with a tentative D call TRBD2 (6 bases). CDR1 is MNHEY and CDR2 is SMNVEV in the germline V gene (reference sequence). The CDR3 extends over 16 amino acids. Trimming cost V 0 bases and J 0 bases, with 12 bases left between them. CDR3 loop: CASSLSAGEASYEQYS. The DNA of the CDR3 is TGTGCCAGCAGTTTATCGGCCGGGGAGGCCTCCTACGAGCAGTACTCC.